The source of this TCR beta chain is a study of PD-L1 blockade in urothelial cancer. For the study at large: Blood was tested 3 weeks (second dose) and 6 weeks into treatment. Peripheral blood specimens exhibited a median yield of approximately 150,000 T cells.

Indicated time point: pretreatment peripheral blood. TCRdb's copy holds only in-frame clones and misses some; the assay was immunoSEQ multiplex PCR. The repertoire holds about 50,000 clones, with roughly 78% as singletons. Notes on this clone: Its specificity is not known.

General observations from the study: Lower pretreatment blood TCR clonality, under the median, predicted better survival, researchers reported.

V dropped 7 bases and J dropped 4 bases, with 17 bases sitting between them. This CDR3 region has 15 residues. CDR1 MDHEN and CDR2 SYDVKM come from the germline V gene. The TCR originated in a man in his sixties or seventies with urothelial cancer. V and J are TRBV28 and TRBJ1-3; D possibly corresponds to TRBD1 (5 bases). Sequences were derived from PBMCs, sampled around atezolizumab (anti-PD-L1) treatment. The CDR3 DNA sequence: TGTGCCAGCATTCTGGGGGGGAAATCGGGAAACACCATATATTTT. This gives the protein CASILGGKSGNTIYF.